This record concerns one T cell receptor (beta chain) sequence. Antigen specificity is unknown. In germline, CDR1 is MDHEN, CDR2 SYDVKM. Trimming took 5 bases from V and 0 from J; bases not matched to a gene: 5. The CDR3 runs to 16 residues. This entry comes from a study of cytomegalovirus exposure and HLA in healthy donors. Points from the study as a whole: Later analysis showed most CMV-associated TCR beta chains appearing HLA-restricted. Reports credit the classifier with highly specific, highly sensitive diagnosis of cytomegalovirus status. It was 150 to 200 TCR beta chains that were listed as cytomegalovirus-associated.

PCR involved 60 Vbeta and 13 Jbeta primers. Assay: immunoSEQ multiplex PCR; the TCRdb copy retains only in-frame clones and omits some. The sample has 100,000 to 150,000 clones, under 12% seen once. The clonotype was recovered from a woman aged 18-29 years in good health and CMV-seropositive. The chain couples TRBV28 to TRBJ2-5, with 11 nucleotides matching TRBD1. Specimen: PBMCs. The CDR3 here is CASSPRTGGYQETQYF. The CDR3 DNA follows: TGTGCCAGCAGTCCGCGGACAGGGGGCTACCAAGAGACCCAGTACTTC.